The 2 T cell receptor beta chains below all came from one sample that was sequenced in a study of identical twins. TCRdb analysed the 5' RACE reads with MiXCR anew, one entry per CDR3 protein. The sample contains hundreds of thousands of distinct CDR3 sequences, over 15% of which appear only once. The same data also went into a second study, on T cells expressing NK-cell markers.

Input material: PBMCs. The origin of the receptors is a woman aged 18-29 years in good health.

The genes are TRBV11-2 and TRBJ2-3; D unresolved. Trimming cost V 0 bases and J 2 bases, with 18 bases left between them. Germline V gene data show CDR1 as SGHAT and CDR2 as FQNNGV. The CDR3 contains 18 residues. The CDR3 DNA follows: TGTGCCAGCAGCTTAGAGGGCGCAAATCCTATTACCACAGATACGCAGTATTTT. It translates to CASSLEGANPITTDTQYF.

The table lists this clonotype with a few counts. This rearrangement joins TRBV5-1 to TRBJ2-1; D possibly uses TRBD1 or TRBD2 (5 bases each). Trimming took off 7 bases at V and 5 bases at J, with 25 bases between the two ends. Germline V gene lookup returns CDR1 SGHRS and CDR2 YFSETQ. The CDR3 totals 17 residues. The CDR3, as DNA: TGCGCCAGCGGAAGTCCTTCCCGGGACCTCGCAGACAATGAGCAGTTCTTC. Translation: CASGSPSRDLADNEQFF.